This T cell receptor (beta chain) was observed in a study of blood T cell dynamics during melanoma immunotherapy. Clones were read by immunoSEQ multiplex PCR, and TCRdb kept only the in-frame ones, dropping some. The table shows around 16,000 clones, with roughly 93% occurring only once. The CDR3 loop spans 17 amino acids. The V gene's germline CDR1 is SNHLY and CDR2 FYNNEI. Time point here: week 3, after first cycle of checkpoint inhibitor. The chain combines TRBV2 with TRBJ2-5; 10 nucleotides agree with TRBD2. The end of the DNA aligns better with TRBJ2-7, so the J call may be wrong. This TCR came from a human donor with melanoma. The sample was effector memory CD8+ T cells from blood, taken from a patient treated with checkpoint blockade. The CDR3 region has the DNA TGTGCCAGCACTACTACTAGCGGGGTGGTCGGCTCCTACGAGCAGTACTTC. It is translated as CASTTTSGVVGSYEQYF.